Given below is one T cell receptor (beta chain) in context. Membership in each cohort depended on participant-reported clinical history. Donors in Cohort 3 who had recovered were those with two negative PCRs, healthcare professional clearance, or resolution of their symptoms. Authors' processing steps: By means of reference gene primer amplification, nucleated cell counts were estimated. Repertoires were generated with immunoSEQ multiplex PCR, while TCRdb's copy carries only in-frame clones and drops some. V and J calls and clone size are as listed in that table; D and trimming were resolved from the DNA. The table records a few hundred thousand clones, roughly 90% of them present only once. This sample is part of a study of blood T cell repertoires in COVID-19. Overall study: Both acute and convalescent COVID-19 samples were obtained from the United States, Italy and Spain.

Trimming removed 0 bases from V and 1 base from J; junction bases left unmatched: 10. CDR1 and CDR2 from the germline V gene are LGHDT and YNNKEL (reference sequence). There are 18 residues in the CDR3. The sequence came from a middle-aged woman who had recovered from COVID-19. The sequencing sample was made of PBMCs or T cells enriched from blood (not recorded which). This chain links TRBV3-1 (or the pseudogene TRBV3-2) with TRBJ2-7, with 9 positions matching TRBD1. The CDR3 spells CASSQDGGGTGFSYEQYF. In nucleotides, the CDR3 is TGTGCCAGCAGCCAAGATGGGGGAGGGACAGGGTTTTCCTACGAGCAGTACTTC.